This is a list of T cell receptor beta chains from one sample in a study of OX40 agonist ivuxolimab in advanced cancers. The data were produced by immunoSEQ multiplex PCR, yet TCRdb's version contains in-frame clones alone and is incomplete. The table includes approximately 70,000 clones, just over 85% detected once. Sequencing was performed on CD4+ or CD8+ T cells sorted from blood, taken in a trial of the OX40 agonist ivuxolimab. These receptors all stem from an adult with an advanced solid tumor such as melanoma, head and neck, liver or kidney cancer. CDR3s include the opening cysteine and the closing phenylalanine or tryptophan. D genes are given only for firm matches. The listing skips clone size in some rows; elsewhere it reads once, few, many or a size class.

CDR3: CASRLAASFDTQYF
DNA: TGTGCCAGCCGACTAGCCGCAAGTTTTGATACGCAGTATTTT
J: TRBJ2-3
D: TRBD2
V: TRBV6-1
size: .

CDR3: CASSLYGTMNYGYTF
DNA: TGTGCCAGCAGCTTATACGGTACAATGAACTATGGCTACACCTTC
J: TRBJ1-2
D: .
V: TRBV7-2
size: .

CDR3: CASSLGQGGHNEQFF
DNA: TGTGCCAGCTCACTAGGACAGGGCGGACACAATGAGCAGTTCTTC
J: TRBJ2-1
D: TRBD1
V: TRBV18
size: .

CDR3: CASSPDRDLGYTF
DNA: TGTGCCAGCAGCCCTGACAGGGACCTTGGCTACACCTTC
J: TRBJ1-2
D: TRBD1
V: TRBV7-2
size: .

CDR3: CASSYGIRGHNEQFF
DNA: TGTGCCAGCAGTTACGGGATTCGGGGCCACAATGAGCAGTTCTTC
J: TRBJ2-1
D: .
V: TRBV6-5
size: .

CDR3: CASSYSRQSGYTF
DNA: TGTGCCAGCAGTTACTCGAGGCAGTCTGGCTACACCTTC
J: TRBJ1-2
D: .
V: TRBV6-5
size: .

CDR3: CASSLSPLVDTQYF
DNA: TGTGCCAGCAGCTTATCTCCTTTGGTGGATACGCAGTATTTT
J: TRBJ2-3
D: .
V: TRBV11-3
size: few

CDR3: CASSIGTGSYSNQPQHF
DNA: TGTGCCAGTAGTATCGGGACAGGGAGTTATAGCAATCAGCCCCAGCATTTT
J: TRBJ1-5
D: TRBD1
V: TRBV19
size: .

CDR3: CASSEHGGTDTQYF
DNA: TGTGCCAGCAGTGAACATGGCGGGACAGATACGCAGTATTTT
J: TRBJ2-3
D: .
V: TRBV6-1
size: .

CDR3: CASSGTSGSYEQYF
DNA: TGTGCCAGCAGTGGGACTAGCGGCTCCTACGAGCAGTACTTC
J: TRBJ2-7
D: TRBD2
V: TRBV28
size: few

CDR3: CASSLEGAGEQYF
DNA: TGTGCCAGCAGCTTAGAGGGGGCGGGAGAGCAGTACTTC
J: TRBJ2-7
D: .
V: TRBV7-6
size: .

CDR3: CASSRGAGTEAFF
DNA: TGTGCCAGCTCACGGGGGGCGGGCACTGAAGCTTTCTTT
J: TRBJ1-1
D: .
V: TRBV18
size: .

CDR3: CASSSGTSYNEQFF
DNA: TGTGCCAGCAGCTCCGGGACTTCCTACAATGAGCAGTTCTTC
J: TRBJ2-1
D: .
V: TRBV7-3
size: once

CDR3: CASRRDEGIYEQYF
DNA: TGTGCCAGCAGGAGGGACGAGGGGATCTACGAGCAGTACTTC
J: TRBJ2-7
D: .
V: TRBV6-5
size: .

CDR3: CASHSGQGNGYTF
DNA: TGCGCCAGCCACTCCGGACAGGGGAACGGCTACACCTTC
J: TRBJ1-2
D: TRBD1
V: TRBV5-1
size: .

CDR3: CASSPTEDTQYF
DNA: TGTGCCAGCAGTCCGACAGAGGATACGCAGTATTTT
J: TRBJ2-3
D: .
V: TRBV6-5
size: .

CDR3: CASSREGQLKNIQYF
DNA: TGTGCCAGCAGCCGCGAGGGACAGTTAAAAAACATTCAGTACTTC
J: TRBJ2-4
D: TRBD1
V: TRBV16
size: .

CDR3: CASRDGIMSPLHF
DNA: TGTGCCAGCAGGGACGGCATCATGTCACCCCTCCACTTT
J: TRBJ1-6
D: .
V: TRBV5-4
size: .

CDR3: CASSVVPRGRGYGYTF
DNA: TGTGCCAGCAGCGTTGTACCCAGGGGGCGCGGCTATGGCTACACCTTC
J: TRBJ1-2
D: TRBD1
V: TRBV7-9
size: .

CDR3: CASSPRQGANYGYTF
DNA: TGTGCCAGCAGCCCCAGGCAGGGGGCTAACTATGGCTACACCTTC
J: TRBJ1-2
D: TRBD1
V: TRBV5-4
size: .

CDR3: CAPSGGPPKAFF
DNA: TGTGCCCCCTCCGGGGGCCCGCCCAAAGCTTTCTTT
J: TRBJ1-1
D: .
V: TRBV6-4
size: .

CDR3: CASRRGGPKLGETQYF
DNA: TGTGCCAGCAGGAGGGGGGGACCCAAACTGGGGGAGACCCAGTACTTC
J: TRBJ2-5
D: .
V: TRBV5-4
size: once

CDR3: CASSRSAAEIYNEQFF
DNA: TGCGCCAGCAGCCGCAGTGCAGCGGAGATCTACAATGAGCAGTTCTTC
J: TRBJ2-1
D: .
V: TRBV4-3
size: .

CDR3: CAWAGQGAYNEQFF
DNA: TGTGCCTGGGCTGGACAGGGCGCCTACAATGAGCAGTTCTTC
J: TRBJ2-1
D: TRBD1
V: TRBV30
size: .

CDR3: CASSLAMLGQFF
DNA: TGTGCCAGCAGCCTAGCCATGCTTGGGCAGTTCTTC
J: TRBJ2-1
D: .
V: TRBV7-8
size: .

CDR3: CAWSARSNQPQHF
DNA: TGTGCCTGGAGTGCGCGGAGCAATCAGCCCCAGCATTTT
J: TRBJ1-5
D: .
V: TRBV30
size: .

CDR3: CAASSSYEQYF
DNA: TGTGCCGCTTCGAGCTCCTACGAGCAGTACTTC
J: TRBJ2-7
D: .
V: TRBV27
size: .

CDR3: CASSLGQGVSNQPQHF
DNA: TGTGCCAGCAGCTTAGGCCAAGGTGTTAGCAATCAGCCCCAGCATTTT
J: TRBJ1-5
D: .
V: TRBV7-8
size: few

CDR3: CASSNLQGSGYTF
DNA: TGTGCCAGCAGTAACCTACAGGGGAGTGGCTACACCTTC
J: TRBJ1-2
D: TRBD1
V: TRBV6-5
size: .

CDR3: CATRRGSGRDEQYF
DNA: TGTGCCACCCGTCGTGGTAGCGGGAGGGACGAGCAGTACTTC
J: TRBJ2-7
D: TRBD2
V: TRBV6-5
size: .

CDR3: CASSLGGTDYGYTF
DNA: TGTGCCAGCAGTTTAGGCGGGACTGACTATGGCTACACCTTC
J: TRBJ1-2
D: .
V: TRBV28
size: .

CDR3: CASSRQRFGRANTGELFF
DNA: TGTGCCAGCAGTCGGCAGCGGTTTGGGCGGGCGAACACCGGGGAGCTGTTTTTT
J: TRBJ2-2
D: .
V: TRBV28
size: medium-sized

CDR3: CASSDRAGIRSEAFF
DNA: TGTGCCAGCAGCGACCGAGCAGGGATTCGCTCTGAAGCTTTCTTT
J: TRBJ1-1
D: .
V: TRBV6-1
size: .

CDR3: CAISTSSSEQYF
DNA: TGTGCCATATCTACTAGCTCTTCCGAGCAGTACTTC
J: TRBJ2-7
D: .
V: TRBV10-3
size: .

CDR3: CASSLTSGRMVGETQYF
DNA: TGTGCCAGCAGCTTGACTAGCGGGAGAATGGTGGGAGAGACCCAGTACTTC
J: TRBJ2-5
D: TRBD2
V: TRBV5-4
size: .

CDR3: CASSFTPGDRYNEQFF
DNA: TGCGCCAGCAGCTTTACCCCCGGGGACAGGTACAATGAGCAGTTCTTC
J: TRBJ2-1
D: TRBD1
V: TRBV5-1
size: .

CDR3: CASSFKGAVNYGYTF
DNA: TGTGCCAGCAGCTTCAAGGGGGCAGTTAACTATGGCTACACCTTC
J: TRBJ1-2
D: TRBD1
V: TRBV7-9
size: .

CDR3: CASSAGRISTNEKLFF
DNA: TGTGCCAGCAGCGCAGGGAGGATATCCACTAATGAAAAACTGTTTTTT
J: TRBJ1-4
D: .
V: TRBV14
size: .

CDR3: CASSPAAGGLVSGELFF
DNA: TGTGCCAGCAGCCCCGCGGCGGGAGGGCTGGTTTCCGGGGAGCTGTTTTTT
J: TRBJ2-2
D: TRBD2
V: TRBV4-2
size: .

CDR3: CASSRTRETGELFF
DNA: TGCGCCAGCAGCCGGACTAGAGAAACCGGGGAGCTGTTTTTT
J: TRBJ2-2
D: TRBD2
V: TRBV4-3
size: .

CDR3: CATSRVGGWTEKLFF
DNA: TGTGCCACCAGCAGAGTCGGTGGGTGGACAGAAAAACTGTTTTTT
J: TRBJ1-4
D: .
V: TRBV15
size: .

CDR3: CAISAAGGGSSSYNEQFF
DNA: TGTGCCATCAGTGCGGCTGGCGGCGGGAGTAGCTCCTACAATGAGCAGTTCTTC
J: TRBJ2-1
D: TRBD2
V: TRBV10-3
size: .

CDR3: CASSLEQYTEAFF
DNA: TGCGCCAGCAGCTTGGAGCAGTACACTGAAGCTTTCTTT
J: TRBJ1-1
D: .
V: TRBV5-1
size: .

CDR3: CASSQGDQGAGGYTF
DNA: TGCGCCAGCAGCCAAGGTGACCAGGGGGCAGGGGGCTACACCTTC
J: TRBJ1-2
D: TRBD1
V: TRBV4-3
size: .

CDR3: CASSQDQGQGRGYTF
DNA: TGTGCCAGCAGCCAAGATCAGGGACAGGGGCGTGGCTACACCTTC
J: TRBJ1-2
D: TRBD1
V: TRBV4-2
size: .

CDR3: CASSLGLFGVTDTQYF
DNA: TGTGCCAGCAGCCTGGGACTATTTGGTGTCACAGATACGCAGTATTTT
J: TRBJ2-3
D: TRBD2
V: TRBV11-3
size: .

CDR3: CASSSGQPNTEAFF
DNA: TGTGCCAGCAGCTCGGGACAGCCGAACACTGAAGCTTTCTTT
J: TRBJ1-1
D: TRBD1
V: TRBV5-4
size: .

CDR3: CASTSGQGGRSPLHF
DNA: TGTGCCAGCACCTCCGGACAGGGAGGTCGTTCACCCCTCCACTTT
J: TRBJ1-6
D: TRBD1
V: TRBV27
size: .

CDR3: CASSIGTSGQNEQFF
DNA: TGTGCCAGCAGTATAGGGACTAGCGGCCAAAATGAGCAGTTCTTC
J: TRBJ2-1
D: TRBD2
V: TRBV9
size: .

CDR3: CAWSPWGNANTGELFF
DNA: TGTGCCTGGAGTCCTTGGGGAAACGCGAACACCGGGGAGCTGTTTTTT
J: TRBJ2-2
D: .
V: TRBV30
size: .